This T cell receptor beta chain was captured in a study of T cell changes during pregnancy in multiple sclerosis. CDR1 and CDR2 from the germline V gene are SGHAT and FQNNGV. The CDR3 is 14 amino acids. The V gene lost 4 bases and the J gene lost 7 bases, with 15 bases spanning the gap. Sequencing was performed with immunoSEQ multiplex PCR; in TCRdb, only in-frame clones are kept and a portion is missing. The table shows about 46,000 clones, with 90% to 95% occurring only once. The source material was CD4+ T cells from peripheral blood mononuclear cells, sampled after pregnancy. V usage is TRBV11-2 and J usage is TRBJ2-3; D is uncertain. This sequence was found in a female donor with multiple sclerosis, enrolled in a pregnancy study. The CDR3 DNA is TGTGCCAGCAGCTCCCTCCTATCAACTTATACGCAGTATTTT. It translates to CASSSLLSTYTQYF. Looking up the rest from reference TRBV11-2 and TRBJ2-3 gives the full variable domain: EAGVAQSPRYKIIEKRQSVAFWCNPISGHATLYWYQQILGQGPKLLIQFQNNGVVDDSQLPKDRFSAERLKGVDSTLKIQPAKLEDSAVYLCASSSLLSTYTQYFGPGTRLTVL.